The 20 T cell receptor beta chains listed next were all sequenced from one sample in a study of Graves' ophthalmopathy and Graves' hyperthyroidism (dated by TCRdb to between 2018 and 2020). The run used an Illumina HiSeq 2000. TCR beta CDR3 regions were amplified from RNA transcripts for repertoire sequencing. A first-round RT-PCR used HTBI primers with the Qiagen OneStep RT-PCR kit, followed by a second-round multiplex PCR, size selection and purification. TCRdb passed the public sequencing reads through fastp at Q25 and MiXCR, retaining productive beta sequences. Each CDR3 protein appears once, grouped with its most common genes and DNA. The table for this sample lists some 750,000 distinct CDR3 sequences; roughly two fifths of them were counted only once. The ten most abundant clones make up less than 55% of the sample. Sequencing was performed on peripheral blood. The origin of the receptors is an adult man with Graves' ophthalmopathy.

The chain has TRBV2 and TRBJ1-2, with no clear D. Germline CDR1 and CDR2: SNHLY and FYNNEI. CDR3 size: 14 residues. Trimming removed 2 bases at V and 3 bases at J, with 10 bases between. The CDR3 here is CASSETGTDYGYTF. The CDR3 nucleotides read TGTGCCAGCAGTGAAACGGGCACGGACTATGGCTACACCTTC.

Worth noting for this clonotype: A much bigger clone sits one base away, suggesting this may be a read error. The CDR3 does not end in the conserved phenylalanine or tryptophan, so this is likely a read error. The chain has TRBV9 and TRBJ2-5; D uncertain. The CDR3 length is 14 residues. V shed 5 bases and J shed 5 bases, with 16 bases lying between them. Germline loops: CDR1 SGDLS, CDR2 YYNGEE. The CDR3 reads CASSSRAVTETQYL. CDR3 bases: TGTGCCAGCAGTTCCCGGGCGGTTACGGAGACCCAGTACCTC.

The gene calls are TRBV25-1 and TRBJ2-6; maybe TRBD1 (6 bases). Germline V gene sequence: CDR1 MGHDK, CDR2 SYGVNS. Trimming cost V 6 bases and J 5 bases, with 20 bases left between them. The CDR3 length is 17 residues. CDR3 DNA: TGTGCCAGCAGCCCATCTAACGGGACAATCTGGGCCAACGTCCTGACTTTC. Translation: CASSPSNGTIWANVLTF. Using reference TRBV25-1 and TRBJ2-6 for the parts outside the CDR3, the full variable domain is EADIYQTPRYLVIGTGKKITLECSQTMGHDKMYWYQQDPGMELHLIHYSYGVNSTEKGDLSSESTVSRIRTEHFPLTLESARPSHTSQYLCASSPSNGTIWANVLTFGAGSRLTVL.

Of note for this clonotype: The junction shows a germline mismatch at one end, possibly a read error. V gene TRBV10-1 combines with J gene TRBJ1-3, with D perhaps matching TRBD1 (6 bases). This CDR3 region has 16 residues. Germline loops: CDR1 WNHNN, CDR2 SYGVQD (reference sequence). The CDR3 nucleotides read TGTGCCAGCAGGGGCGGTGGAGGGAGCTCTGGAAACACCATATATTTT. This gives the protein CASRGGGGSSGNTIYF.

The V and J genes are TRBV2 and TRBJ1-5; TRBD1 aligns across 8 bases. The CDR3 is 16 residues long. The germline gives CDR1 SNHLY, CDR2 FYNNEI. V trimming: 5 bases; J trimming: 4 bases; junction bases outside the gene matches: 10. The CDR3 here is CASSPEGQGRNQPQHF. Written as DNA, the CDR3 is TGTGCCAGCAGTCCTGAAGGACAGGGTAGGAATCAGCCCCAGCATTTT.

This clonotype has a count of ten or more. The chain links TRBV10-1 to TRBJ1-2; 7 bases map to TRBD1. The CDR3 loop spans 12 amino acids. V lost 8 bases to trimming and J lost 8 bases; unmatched junction nucleotides: 8. Germline CDR1 and CDR2: WNHNN and SYGVQD (reference sequence). The chain's CDR3 is CASPRQGRGYTF. Written as DNA, the CDR3 is TGCGCCAGCCCTAGACAGGGTCGGGGCTACACCTTC.

The genes are TRBV29-1 and TRBJ2-7; a weak D match, TRBD2 (6 bases). The CDR3 has 11 amino acids. CDR1 SQVTM and CDR2 ANQGSEA come from the germline V gene. V dropped 5 bases and J dropped 9 bases, with 14 bases sitting between them. CDR3 amino acids: CSVLSGERQYF. The DNA of the CDR3 is TGCAGCGTTCTCTCGGGAGAAAGGCAGTACTTC.

This chain joins TRBV25-1 and TRBJ2-2, with D perhaps being TRBD1 or TRBD2 (5 bases each). Per the germline V gene, CDR1 is MGHDK and CDR2 is SYGVNS. V was shortened by 4 bases and J by 12 bases, with 18 bases between the two germline ends. The CDR3 runs 14 residues. As DNA, the CDR3 is TGTGCCAGCAGTGCTACGGGGACCGCCGCGAAGCTGTTTTTT. It codes for CASSATGTAAKLFF. Supplemented by reference TRBV25-1 and TRBJ2-2, the full variable domain reads EADIYQTPRYLVIGTGKKITLECSQTMGHDKMYWYQQDPGMELHLIHYSYGVNSTEKGDLSSESTVSRIRTEHFPLTLESARPSHTSQYLCASSATGTAAKLFFGEGSRLTVL.

This clonotype was seen at least ten times. V and J are TRBV9 and TRBJ1-6; D perhaps matches TRBD1 (6 bases). The length of the CDR3 is 15 residues. Germline-derived CDR1 and CDR2 are SGDLS and YYNGEE. V was cut by 0 bases and J by 8 bases, with 12 bases left in between. For the CDR3, the DNA is TGTGCCAGCAGCGTAGTTGGAGCAGGGGATTCACCCCTCCACTTT. Translating gives CASSVVGAGDSPLHF.

The rearrangement joins TRBV7-9 to TRBJ1-2; TRBD1 might be the D (5 bases). This CDR3 region has 15 residues. Per the germline V gene, CDR1 is SEHNR and CDR2 is FQNEAQ (reference sequence). Trimming removed 6 bases at V and 7 bases at J, with 21 bases between. Here the CDR3 reads CASSLEASGWAGYTF. The CDR3 region has the DNA TGTGCCAGCAGTTTGGAAGCCTCAGGGTGGGCTGGCTACACCTTC.

V usage is TRBV9 and J usage is TRBJ2-5; a possible D gene is TRBD2 (5 bases). Trimming shortened V by 3 bases and J by 1 base, and 16 bases separated the two germline ends. This CDR3 is built from 16 residues. Germline CDR1 and CDR2: SGDLS and YYNGEE. The CDR3 is CASSASITHVQETQYF. DNA of the CDR3: TGTGCCAGCAGCGCTAGCATTACCCACGTCCAAGAGACCCAGTACTTC.

This clonotype appeared a few times. A read error may account for a junction end that differs from germline. The rearrangement joins TRBV10-3 to TRBJ1-5, with 12 bases matching TRBD1. The V gene's germline CDR1 is ENHRY and CDR2 SYGVKD. The CDR3 consists of 18 residues. CDR3 bases: TGTGCCAGCAGTGAAGGGACAGGGGGCTCCGCGGGCAATCAGCCCCAGCATTTT. Its translation: CASSEGTGGSAGNQPQHF.

This clonotype was found many times. The V gene is TRBV29-1, the J gene TRBJ2-7; D is unclear. This CDR3 comprises 12 residues. Between the trimmed V and J ends, which lost 7 bases and 2 bases, there was a span of 12 bases. The germline CDR1 and CDR2 sequences are SQVTM and ANQGSEA. In DNA, the CDR3 is TGCAGCGCTACGGACGGACCCTACGAGCAGTACTTC. Translated, it gives CSATDGPYEQYF.

The chain has TRBV7-9 and TRBJ1-1; D ambiguous. The germline V and J ends were trimmed by 6 bases and 5 bases, with 16 bases remaining between them. This CDR3 has 14 amino acids. CDR1 is SEHNR, CDR2 FQNEAQ, per germline (reference sequence). Here the CDR3 reads CASSPPPTGTEAFF. In DNA form, the CDR3 reads TGTGCCAGCAGTCCTCCCCCCACCGGGACTGAAGCTTTCTTT.

This clonotype turned up a few times. V and J are TRBV24-1 and TRBJ1-3; D is ambiguous. The CDR3 is 16 residues long. Trimming took off 0 bases at V and 1 base at J, with 9 bases between the two ends. Germline V gene data show CDR1 as KGHDR and CDR2 as SFDVKD. The CDR3 sequence is CATSDLKVSSGNTIYF. The CDR3 DNA follows: TGTGCCACCAGTGATTTGAAGGTTTCGTCTGGAAACACCATATATTTT.

This clonotype has just a few counts. The chain has TRBV6-5 and TRBJ1-2, with a tentative D call TRBD1 (5 bases). CDR3 length: 13 residues. Trimming cost V 8 bases and J 0 bases, with 10 bases left between them. Per the germline V gene, CDR1 is MNHEY and CDR2 is SVGAGI. The CDR3 nucleotides are TGTGCCAGCCGGGACGGAGCTAACTATGGCTACACCTTC. Protein: CASRDGANYGYTF.

This clonotype has at least ten counts. The V call is TRBV11-3, the J call TRBJ1-4, with a possible D match to TRBD1 (5 bases). The germline V and J ends were trimmed by 2 bases and 6 bases, with 10 bases remaining between them. Looked up from germline, CDR1 is SGHNT and CDR2 is YENEEA. CDR3 size: 14 residues. The CDR3 protein is CASSLIREHEKLFF. The CDR3 DNA sequence: TGTGCCAGCAGCTTAATCAGGGAACATGAAAAACTGTTTTTT.

Turning to this clonotype: A much larger clone is a single base away; this may be a read error. V gene TRBV16 combines with J gene TRBJ2-7, with a possible D match to TRBD1 (6 bases). This CDR3 is 13 amino acids long. Germline V gene data show CDR1 as KGHSY and CDR2 as FQNENV. In nucleotides, the CDR3 is TGTGCCAGCAGCGTAGGCAGGGGCTACGAGCAGTGCTTC. This codes for CASSVGRGYEQCF.

The chain couples TRBV2 to TRBJ1-5; possibly TRBD1 for D (5 bases). Trimming took 8 bases from V and 14 from J, leaving 19 bases between them. The germline V gene has CDR1 SNHLY and CDR2 FYNNEI. This CDR3 region has 12 residues. The chain's CDR3 is CASSAGQAYEHF. The DNA for the CDR3 is TGTGCCAGCTCAGCAGGGCAGGCCTACGAGCATTTT.

The rearrangement uses TRBV25-1 and TRBJ2-5; D ambiguous. The J call may be faulty, since TRBJ2-7 better matches the DNA end. The CDR3 has 12 residues. Germline-derived CDR1 and CDR2 are MGHDK and SYGVNS. CDR3 loop: CASLDTTYEQYF. The CDR3 nucleotides are TGTGCCAGCTTGGATACCACCTACGAGCAGTACTTC.